This T cell receptor (beta chain) is drawn from a study of cytomegalovirus exposure and HLA in healthy donors. With 7 bases clipped from V and 1 base from J, the junction kept 6 bases outside the gene matches. Germline V lookup: CDR1 MNHEY, CDR2 SMNVEV (reference sequence). This CDR3 is 15 amino acids long. Amplification used 60 Vbeta primers and 13 Jbeta primers. TCRdb's table, derived via immunoSEQ multiplex PCR, lists solely in-frame clones and lacks some. The repertoire includes some 150,000 clones, roughly 79% of them detected once, and roughly 13% sits in the top ten. The chain joins TRBV27 to TRBJ2-7; TRBD2 matches 11 bases. Sequencing was done on a sample of PBMCs. The source of this sequence is a woman between 45 and 60 years old in good health and CMV-seronegative. The CDR3 protein is CASKRGLAGSYEQYF. The CDR3 DNA reads as TGTGCCAGCAAACGAGGACTAGCGGGTTCCTACGAGCAGTACTTC.